Listed below are T cell receptor beta chains from one sample, sequenced in a study of siplizumab effects on memory and regulatory T cells. This table comes from immunoSEQ multiplex PCR, and its TCRdb copy is limited to in-frame clones, with some not included. The data hold 85,000 to 130,000 clones, with about 93% observed a single time. The sequenced material came from Tregs sorted from blood. These receptors all stem from a human donor in good health. Both conserved end residues are trimmed from each CDR3. Fields, in order: V gene, J gene, CDR3 length, clone size, CDR3 protein. Rows may omit the clone size; those that give it use once, few, many or a size class.

v_call: TRBV7-9; j_call: TRBJ1-2; cdr3_length: 11; clone_size: .; cdr3_aa: ASSSTGGSGYT
v_call: TRBV6-1; j_call: TRBJ1-1; cdr3_length: 12; clone_size: few; cdr3_aa: ASELTPRDTEAF
v_call: TRBV6-5; j_call: TRBJ2-5; cdr3_length: 11; clone_size: .; cdr3_aa: ASSPPGTLKPY
v_call: TRBV7-8; j_call: TRBJ2-5; cdr3_length: 13; clone_size: once; cdr3_aa: ASSFAGGRLETQY
v_call: TRBV5-1; j_call: TRBJ1-2; cdr3_length: 12; clone_size: .; cdr3_aa: ASSSTGGRNGYT
v_call: TRBV27; j_call: TRBJ1-2; cdr3_length: 11; clone_size: .; cdr3_aa: ASSFLGFYGYT
v_call: TRBV4-2; j_call: TRBJ1-3; cdr3_length: 13; clone_size: .; cdr3_aa: ASSPPNLPGNTIY
v_call: TRBV27; j_call: TRBJ2-6; cdr3_length: 14; clone_size: .; cdr3_aa: ASSFGLTSGANVLT
v_call: TRBV27; j_call: TRBJ2-1; cdr3_length: 9; clone_size: .; cdr3_aa: ASRGYNEQF
v_call: TRBV4-1; j_call: TRBJ1-2; cdr3_length: 17; clone_size: .; cdr3_aa: ASTRSSRGVPNFNYGYT
v_call: TRBV4-2; j_call: TRBJ2-1; cdr3_length: 15; clone_size: .; cdr3_aa: ASSQAGTSGLGYEQF